A single sample gave rise to the 16 T cell receptor beta chains below, sequenced in a study of response to subunit inactivated influenza vaccine. Via MiXCR, TCRdb re-called the RT-PCR reads, giving one row per CDR3 protein. The sample lists roughly 780,000 distinct CDR3 sequences; roughly 20% were seen once. The sequenced sample was PBMCs from blood, obtained more than 4 days after vaccination. The receptors come from a man aged 50 to 59 who received an inactivated influenza vaccine.

This rearrangement joins TRBV5-1 to TRBJ2-5, with 12 bases aligning to TRBD1. The CDR3 totals 16 residues. V trimming: 1 base; J trimming: 1 base; junction bases outside the gene matches: 2. Germline CDR1 reads SGHRS; CDR2 reads YFSETQ. CDR3 DNA sequence: TGCGCCAGCAGCTTGACGGGACAGGGGGCCCAAGAGACCCAGTACTTC. This translates into CASSLTGQGAQETQYF.

The sample holds a few counts of this clonotype. The chain couples TRBV4-1 to TRBJ2-7, with 7 bases lining up with TRBD1. CDR3 length equals 15 residues. Germline assignment: CDR1 MGHRA and CDR2 YSYEKL. V lost 3 bases, J lost 2 bases, and 7 bases stayed unmatched. The CDR3 spells CASSHRTGPTYEQYF. CDR3 nucleotide sequence: TGCGCCAGCAGCCATAGGACAGGTCCTACCTACGAGCAGTACTTC.

This clonotype has only a few counts. This chain joins TRBV10-3 and TRBJ2-7, with D perhaps matching TRBD1 or TRBD2 (5 bases each). Germline CDR1 and CDR2: ENHRY and SYGVKD. This CDR3 contains 13 residues. Trimming left V 10 bases short and J 3 bases short, with 16 bases between. This CDR3 is CATRGAPRYEQYF. The CDR3 DNA is TGTGCCACAAGAGGGGCTCCCCGCTACGAGCAGTACTTC.

This clonotype occurred many times. The gene calls are TRBV11-2 and TRBJ1-1; D remains ambiguous. The germline V gene has CDR1 SGHAT and CDR2 FQNNGV. CDR3 length: 14 residues. Trimming took off 6 bases at V and 0 bases at J, with 11 bases between the two ends. CDR3 amino acids: CASSRTPLNTEAFF. CDR3 bases: TGTGCCAGCAGTCGGACCCCTTTGAACACTGAAGCTTTCTTT. Variable domain in full (rest from reference TRBV11-2 and TRBJ1-1): EAGVAQSPRYKIIEKRQSVAFWCNPISGHATLYWYQQILGQGPKLLIQFQNNGVVDDSQLPKDRFSAERLKGVDSTLKIQPAKLEDSAVYLCASSRTPLNTEAFFGQGTRLTVV.

This clonotype was seen more than once but under ten times. The chain recombines TRBV11-2 with TRBJ2-4; the D is unclear. CDR1 SGHAT and CDR2 FQNNGV come from the germline V gene. The CDR3 spans 15 residues. The V end was cut by 4 bases, the J end by 7 bases, with 17 bases between. The DNA for the CDR3 is TGTGCCAGCAGCTCCGATTTAGGGTCTTGGAACATTCAGTACTTC. It codes for CASSSDLGSWNIQYF.

The chain combines TRBV28 with TRBJ2-1; 8 bases map to TRBD2. Germline V gene lookup returns CDR1 MDHEN and CDR2 SYDVKM. V lost 2 bases to trimming and J lost 6 bases; unmatched junction nucleotides: 3. The CDR3 extends over 14 amino acids. The CDR3 DNA reads as TGTGCCAGCAGTTTACCCGGGAGGGGCAATGAGCAGTTCTTC. This translates into CASSLPGRGNEQFF.

This sequence joins TRBV12-3 or TRBV12-4 and TRBJ1-5; possible D gene TRBD1, 5 bases. This CDR3 has 14 amino acids. Trimming took off 3 bases at V and 3 bases at J, with 9 bases between the two ends. This CDR3 is CASSFQGNNQPQHF. In DNA, the CDR3 is TGTGCCAGCAGTTTCCAGGGAAACAATCAGCCCCAGCATTTT.

The chain carries TRBV13 and TRBJ2-7, with D perhaps TRBD2 (7 bases). There are 16 residues in the CDR3. With 0 bases removed from V and 3 bases from J, the gap between germline ends came to 15 bases. CDR1 is PRHDT, CDR2 FYEKMQ, per germline (reference sequence). CDR3 bases: TGTGCCAGCAGCTTAGGCCGGTACGGGGGGCACTACGAGCAGTACTTC. Translation gives CASSLGRYGGHYEQYF. The complete variable domain, with remaining parts taken from reference TRBV13 and TRBJ2-7, reads AAGVIQSPRHLIKEKRETATLKCYPIPRHDTVYWYQQGPGQDPQFLISFYEKMQSDKGSIPDRFSAQQFSDYHSELNMSSLELGDSALYFCASSLGRYGGHYEQYFGPGTRLTVT.

This clonotype was picked up a small number of times. V is TRBV6-5 and J is TRBJ1-4, with 7 bases aligning to TRBD1. The V gene end was trimmed by 2 bases and the J gene end by 4 bases; junction bases not matched to a gene: 7. The CDR3 is 16 amino acids. Germline assignment: CDR1 MNHEY and CDR2 SVGAGI. The DNA of the CDR3 is TGTGCCAGCAGTTACAATAAGGGGGCGATTAATGAAAAACTGTTTTTT. The encoded protein is CASSYNKGAINEKLFF.

Details on this clonotype: One end of the junction varies from germline; a read error may be responsible. The chain is built from TRBV7-9 and TRBJ2-3; 7 nucleotides align to TRBD2. CDR3 size: 16 residues. Germline V lookup: CDR1 SEHNR, CDR2 FQNEAQ (reference sequence). CDR3 nucleotide sequence: TGTGCCAGCGGCTTTGAGGGAGGGCGAGGCACAGATACGCAGTATTTT. Amino acids: CASGFEGGRGTDTQYF.

This clonotype was counted ten times or more. The chain joins TRBV11-2 to TRBJ2-7; 11 bases fit TRBD1. Germline trimming cut 4 bases from V and 3 bases from J; bases unmatched to any gene: 8. Germline CDR1 SGHAT, CDR2 FQNNGV. The CDR3 is made up of 16 amino acids. The CDR3 region has the DNA TGTGCCAGCAGCTACTCCGGGACAGGGGGTTACTACGAGCAGTACTTC. Translated: CASSYSGTGGYYEQYF.

The chain recombines TRBV10-3 with TRBJ1-2, with a possible D match to TRBD1 (6 bases). The V end was cut by 3 bases, the J end by 4 bases, with 15 bases between. CDR1 and CDR2 from the germline V gene are ENHRY and SYGVKD. There are 15 residues in the CDR3. As DNA, the CDR3 is TGTGCCATCAGTGACCCAAGTGGCAGGGGCTATGGCTACACCTTC. The encoded protein is CAISDPSGRGYGYTF.

This clonotype was seen only a few times. The chain uses TRBV5-1 and TRBJ2-7; D tentatively reads TRBD1 or TRBD2 (7 bases each). The CDR3 has 14 amino acids. Germline V gives CDR1 SGHRS, CDR2 YFSETQ. With 0 bases removed from V and 5 bases from J, the gap between germline ends came to 12 bases. The CDR3: CASSLGQGGNEQYF. CDR3 nucleotides: TGCGCCAGCAGCTTGGGACAGGGAGGGAACGAGCAGTACTTC.

There are a few counts of this clonotype. This chain joins TRBV7-2 and TRBJ2-1; 11 nucleotides align to TRBD2. The CDR3 runs to 16 residues. V lost 1 base, J lost 7 bases, and 6 bases stayed unmatched. Looked up from germline, CDR1 is SGHTA and CDR2 is FQGNSA. DNA of the CDR3: TGTGCCAGCAGCTTAGAGGCTAGCGGGGGGCTTAATGAGCAGTTCTTC. Protein product: CASSLEASGGLNEQFF.

This clonotype was counted at least ten times. The chain joins TRBV10-3 to TRBJ2-5; D gene ambiguous. Germline V gives CDR1 ENHRY, CDR2 SYGVKD. V was shortened by 2 bases and J by 2 bases, with 3 bases between the two germline ends. The CDR3 extends over 12 amino acids. Here the CDR3 reads CAISEPQETQYF. DNA for the CDR3: TGTGCCATCAGTGAGCCACAAGAGACCCAGTACTTC.

A few counts support this clonotype. Germline is not matched at one junction end, which may reflect a read error. The chain couples TRBV5-1 to TRBJ2-5; 9 bases are shared with TRBD1. Germline CDR1 is SGHRS and CDR2 is YFSETQ. This CDR3 comprises 14 residues. The CDR3 spells CASSRDRGEETQYF. The DNA of the CDR3 is TGTGCCAGCAGTCGCGACAGGGGGGAAGAGACCCAGTACTTC.